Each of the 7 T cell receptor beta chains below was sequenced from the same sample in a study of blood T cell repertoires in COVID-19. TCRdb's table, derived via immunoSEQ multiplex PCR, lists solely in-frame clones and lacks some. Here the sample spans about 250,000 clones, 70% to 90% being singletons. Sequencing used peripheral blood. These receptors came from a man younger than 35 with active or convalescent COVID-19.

CDR3 residues: CASSQGERSDSEQYF. For the CDR3, the DNA is TGCGCCAGCAGCCAAGGAGAACGATCGGACTCCGAGCAGTACTTC. This chain joins TRBV4-3 and TRBJ2-7, with TRBD2 as a possible D gene (5 bases). The germline V gene has CDR1 LGHNA and CDR2 YSLEER. Trimming cost V 1 base and J 6 bases, with 16 bases left between them. The CDR3 contains 15 residues.

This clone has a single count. CDR3: CASSAGTGNNQPQHF. The CDR3 nucleotides read TGTGCCAGCAGCGCCGGGACAGGGAACAATCAGCCCCAGCATTTT. V usage is TRBV9 and J usage is TRBJ1-5; 9 nucleotides agree with TRBD1. Germline values: CDR1 SGDLS, CDR2 YYNGEE. The J segment lost 3 bases and the V segment lost 3 bases, leaving 4 bases of the junction unmatched. The CDR3 extends over 15 amino acids.

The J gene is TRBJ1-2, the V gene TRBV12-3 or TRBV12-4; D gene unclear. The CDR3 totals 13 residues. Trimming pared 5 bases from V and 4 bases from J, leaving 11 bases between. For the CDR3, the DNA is TGTGCCAGCAGTGCGGAGAGAGGCTATGGCTACACCTTC. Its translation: CASSAERGYGYTF.

The CDR3: CSVVVGSGVPTDTQYF. The CDR3 DNA is TGCAGCGTTGTGGTTGGTAGCGGGGTTCCCACAGATACGCAGTATTTT. The rearrangement links TRBV29-1 to TRBJ2-3; TRBD2 aligns across 8 bases. Germline CDR1 and CDR2: SQVTM and ANQGSEA. The V segment lost 4 bases and the J segment 2 bases; nucleotides outside the gene matches: 11. CDR3 size: 16 residues.

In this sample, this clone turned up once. The CDR3 sequence: CASSLGLADYEQYF. The CDR3 coding sequence is TGTGCCAGCAGCTTGGGACTAGCGGACTACGAGCAGTACTTC. This chain joins TRBV7-2 and TRBJ2-7, with 11 bases fitting TRBD2. Germline V gene sequence: CDR1 SGHTA, CDR2 FQGNSA. The ends lost 3 bases at V and 3 bases at J; junction bases unmatched: 1. This CDR3 contains 14 residues.

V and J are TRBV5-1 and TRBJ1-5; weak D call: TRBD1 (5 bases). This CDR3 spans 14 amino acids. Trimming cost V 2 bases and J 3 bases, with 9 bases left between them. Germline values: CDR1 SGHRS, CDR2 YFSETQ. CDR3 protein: CASSFGGYNQPQHF. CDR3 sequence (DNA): TGCGCCAGCAGCTTTGGGGGGTACAATCAGCCCCAGCATTTT.

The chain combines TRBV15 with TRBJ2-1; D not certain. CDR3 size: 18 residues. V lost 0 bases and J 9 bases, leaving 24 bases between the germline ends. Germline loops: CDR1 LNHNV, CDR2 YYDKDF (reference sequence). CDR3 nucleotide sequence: TGTGCCACCAGCAGAGATTCGGGTCGAGGCTATGGCACGGGTGAGCAGTTCTTC. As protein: CATSRDSGRGYGTGEQFF.